Presented here are 23 T cell receptor beta chains from one specimen sequenced in a study of long-term antiretroviral therapy in people with HIV. Sequencing relied on immunoSEQ assay v3.0, run at survey level. The data were produced by immunoSEQ multiplex PCR, yet TCRdb's version contains in-frame clones alone and is incomplete. The data show under 30,000 clones, with nearly 85% seen just once and about 10% held by the top ten. This specimen consisted of unsorted PBMCs, obtained 0.8 years before starting antiretroviral therapy. These receptors were collected from a man in his late teens or twenties with HIV.

CDR3 protein: CASSPSIQTGSTEAFF. Here the CDR3 DNA reads TGTGCCAGCTCACCATCAATACAAACAGGGTCCACTGAAGCTTTCTTT. V and J are TRBV18 and TRBJ1-1, with D perhaps TRBD1 (6 bases). V shed 2 bases and J shed 4 bases, with 17 bases lying between them. Germline values: CDR1 KGHSH, CDR2 LQKENI. The CDR3 loop spans 16 amino acids.

This clone appeared a few times. The chain uses TRBV5-4 and TRBJ2-7; D unclear. The CDR3 consists of 11 residues. Trimming took 0 bases from V and 6 from J, leaving 4 bases between them. Germline values: CDR1 SGHNT, CDR2 YYREEE (reference sequence). The CDR3 nucleotides are TGTGCCAGCAGCTTGGGAGGCGAGCAGTACTTC. Translating it yields CASSLGGEQYF.

DNA of the CDR3: TGTGCCAGTAGTCTTATGGCAGGGGCCTCCTACGAGCAGTACTTC. Residues: CASSLMAGASYEQYF. The rearrangement links TRBV19 to TRBJ2-7; possibly TRBD1 for D (6 bases). CDR1 and CDR2 (germline): LNHDA, SQIVND (reference sequence). V lost 5 bases, J lost 0 bases, and 14 bases lay in between. This CDR3 comprises 15 residues.

The rearrangement uses TRBV7-6 and TRBJ2-2; 12 bases are shared with TRBD1. This CDR3 contains 16 residues. With 4 bases clipped from V and 7 bases from J, the junction kept 7 bases outside the gene matches. The germline CDR1 and CDR2 sequences are SGHVS and FNYEAQ. CDR3 amino acids: CASSSPGQGANGELFF. In DNA, the CDR3 is TGTGCCAGCAGCTCACCGGGACAGGGGGCCAACGGGGAGCTGTTTTTT.

The J gene is TRBJ1-1, the V gene TRBV29-1; D is unclear. The CDR3 totals 11 residues. The ends were cut back, 7 bases at V and 3 bases at J, with 9 bases in the middle. Germline lookup yields CDR1 SQVTM and CDR2 ANQGSEA. CDR3 nucleotides: TGCAGCGCACGGTGGGACACTGAAGCTTTCTTT. Its protein is CSARWDTEAFF.

J is TRBJ1-1 and V is TRBV15, with TRBD1 matching 10 bases. V gave up 1 base and J gave up 5 bases; unmatched junction bases: 7. Germline V gene data show CDR1 as LNHNV and CDR2 as YYDKDF (reference sequence). This CDR3 region has 16 residues. The DNA of the CDR3 is TGTGCCACCAGCAGAGGACAGGGGGCATTATTGACTGAAGCTTTCTTT. This encodes CATSRGQGALLTEAFF.

V is TRBV4-1 and J is TRBJ1-1; D not resolved. CDR1 is MGHRA and CDR2 is YSYEKL in the germline V gene. V shed 4 bases and J shed 5 bases, with 14 bases lying between them. The CDR3 contains 14 residues. CDR3 protein: CASSPQPVGTEAFF. CDR3 DNA: TGCGCCAGCAGCCCCCAACCCGTGGGTACTGAAGCTTTCTTT.

J is TRBJ2-5 and V is TRBV14; D gene unclear. Per germline, CDR1 SGHDN and CDR2 FVKESK. V was shortened by 4 bases and J by 1 base, with 10 bases between the two germline ends. CDR3 length equals 14 residues. The CDR3 loop is CASSRFSLQETQYF. The DNA for the CDR3 is TGTGCCAGCAGCCGGTTCAGTCTCCAAGAGACCCAGTACTTC.

The chain couples TRBV27 to TRBJ2-1, with 7 bases that match TRBD1. This CDR3 region has 15 residues. In germline, CDR1 is MNHEY, CDR2 SMNVEV (reference sequence). V lost 7 bases, J lost 7 bases, and 13 bases stayed unmatched. The CDR3 sequence: CASTLQGPPLNEQFF. CDR3 in DNA: TGTGCCAGCACTCTACAGGGGCCCCCTTTGAATGAGCAGTTCTTC.

The rearrangement links TRBV7-9 to TRBJ2-2, with TRBD1 matching 7 bases. This CDR3 is built from 16 residues. The V gene's germline CDR1 is SEHNR and CDR2 FQNEAQ (reference sequence). The trim removed 3 bases at V and 0 bases at J, leaving 4 bases unmatched. For the CDR3, the DNA is TGTGCCAGCAGCTTCCCGGGGACAGCGAACACCGGGGAGCTGTTTTTT. Translated, it gives CASSFPGTANTGELFF.

The chain uses TRBV5-1 and TRBJ2-2; the D gene is possibly TRBD2 (6 bases). Trimming stripped 2 bases from V and 6 bases from J, with 8 bases between. The germline CDR1 and CDR2 sequences are SGHRS and YFSETQ. The CDR3 loop spans 13 amino acids. The CDR3 bases are TGCGCCAGCAGCTTTTCGGGGGCCGGGGAGCTGTTTTTT. Residues: CASSFSGAGELFF.

In DNA form, the CDR3 reads TGTGCCTGGAGTGGAGGGAATACCATGGGCTACACCTTC. It yields the protein CAWSGGNTMGYTF. The chain links TRBV30 to TRBJ1-2, with unresolved D. V dropped 1 base and J dropped 8 bases, with 14 bases sitting between them. The CDR3 is made up of 13 amino acids. CDR1 and CDR2 (germline): GTSNPN, SVGIG (reference sequence).

V usage is TRBV6-5 and J usage is TRBJ1-4; D ambiguous. Deletions cut 3 bases from V and 7 bases from J, with 15 bases between. CDR3 length equals 15 residues. Germline-derived CDR1 and CDR2 are MNHEY and SVGAGI. The CDR3 DNA sequence: TGTGCCAGCAGTTATGGGGAGCGACAAGGTGAAAAACTGTTTTTT. It is translated as CASSYGERQGEKLFF.

The genes are TRBV29-1 and TRBJ2-3, with TRBD2 as a possible D gene (6 bases). V was cut by 0 bases and J by 1 base, with 8 bases left in between. The CDR3 length is 14 residues. The V gene's germline CDR1 is SQVTM and CDR2 ANQGSEA. The CDR3 protein is CSVEDGGGTDTQYF. The CDR3 bases are TGCAGCGTTGAAGACGGGGGAGGCACAGATACGCAGTATTTT.

The gene calls are TRBV28 and TRBJ2-3; a possible D gene is TRBD2 (6 bases). The CDR3 extends over 14 amino acids. CDR1 and CDR2 from the germline V gene are MDHEN and SYDVKM. V lost 8 bases, J lost 5 bases, and 17 bases lay in between. The CDR3, as DNA: TGTGCCAGCTTCGAGTGGGGGGACCGAGATACGCAGTATTTT. It is translated as CASFEWGDRDTQYF. Supplemented by reference TRBV28 and TRBJ2-3, the full variable domain reads DVKVTQSSRYLVKRTGEKVFLECVQDMDHENMFWYRQDPGLGLRLIYFSYDVKMKEKGDIPEGYSVSREKKERFSLILESASTNQTSMYLCASFEWGDRDTQYFGPGTRLTVL.

The V call is TRBV18, the J call TRBJ1-1; 7 nucleotides match TRBD1. The junction had 9 bases not matched to a gene; V was cut back by 6 bases and J by 5 bases. From germline, CDR1 is KGHSH and CDR2 LQKENI. The CDR3 covers 14 residues. The CDR3 coding sequence is TGTGCCAGCTCCCTCTCAAAGGGGGCGACTGAAGCTTTCTTT. Translated, it gives CASSLSKGATEAFF.

This chain links TRBV11-2 with TRBJ2-7; D unclear. The germline V gene has CDR1 SGHAT and CDR2 FQNNGV. V lost 3 bases, J lost 0 bases, and 9 bases lay in between. CDR3 length equals 14 residues. This CDR3 is CASSFGRSSYEQYF. Here the CDR3 DNA reads TGTGCCAGCAGCTTCGGACGGAGCTCCTACGAGCAGTACTTC.

The chain couples TRBV10-1 to TRBJ1-1; 9 bases fit TRBD1. The CDR3 spans 15 residues. Trimming cost V 6 bases and J 2 bases; bases outside gene matches: 7. Germline V gene lookup returns CDR1 WNHNN and CDR2 SYGVQD (reference sequence). The CDR3 DNA reads TGCGCCAGCAGCGAGAACAGGGGGCGAAACACTGAAGCTTTCTTT. Translated, it gives CASSENRGRNTEAFF.

The chain carries TRBV7-9 and TRBJ2-5; TRBD1 aligns across 8 bases. After removal of 5 bases from V and 5 bases from J, the junction contained 7 bases not matched to a gene. CDR1 is SEHNR and CDR2 is FQNEAQ in the germline V gene (reference sequence). The CDR3 has 14 residues. The CDR3 here is CASSTGQGGETQYF. CDR3 DNA sequence: TGTGCCAGCAGCACCGGACAGGGCGGTGAGACCCAGTACTTC.

The DNA of the CDR3 is TGTGCCAGCAGTTCCTTTTCCGGGTCCGACAAACTGTTTTTT. Protein product: CASSSFSGSDKLFF. The rearrangement joins TRBV6-6 to TRBJ1-4; no firm D call. There are 14 residues in the CDR3. Looked up from germline, CDR1 is MNHNY and CDR2 is SVGAGI (reference sequence). Trimming cost V 4 bases and J 11 bases, with 17 bases left between them.

This chain links TRBV6-6 with TRBJ2-1; 7 bases fit TRBD1. Trimming at V came to 8 bases and at J to 7 bases, leaving 5 bases not matched to a gene. Germline CDR1 and CDR2: MNHNY and SVGAGI (reference sequence). This CDR3 is built from 12 residues. CDR3 residues: CASGVQGNEQFF. In nucleotides, the CDR3 is TGTGCCAGCGGTGTACAGGGGAATGAGCAGTTCTTC.

The genes are TRBV2 and TRBJ1-5; perhaps TRBD1 as D (5 bases). The CDR3 length is 16 residues. Germline lookup yields CDR1 SNHLY and CDR2 FYNNEI. Trimming shortened V by 0 bases and J by 5 bases, and 14 bases separated the two germline ends. The CDR3 DNA sequence: TGTGCCAGCAGTGAAGCGAACCGGGGGTACTATCAGCCCCAGCATTTT. Encoded protein: CASSEANRGYYQPQHF.

This clone showed up just once. The rearrangement joins TRBV6-5 to TRBJ2-2, with a weak D call TRBD1 (5 bases). Germline V gene sequence: CDR1 MNHEY, CDR2 SVGAGI. With 5 bases removed from V and 4 bases from J, the gap between germline ends came to 8 bases. This CDR3 spans 13 amino acids. The DNA of the CDR3 is TGTGCCAGCAGTAAGCAGGGCACCGGGGAGCTGTTTTTT. Translated, it gives CASSKQGTGELFF.